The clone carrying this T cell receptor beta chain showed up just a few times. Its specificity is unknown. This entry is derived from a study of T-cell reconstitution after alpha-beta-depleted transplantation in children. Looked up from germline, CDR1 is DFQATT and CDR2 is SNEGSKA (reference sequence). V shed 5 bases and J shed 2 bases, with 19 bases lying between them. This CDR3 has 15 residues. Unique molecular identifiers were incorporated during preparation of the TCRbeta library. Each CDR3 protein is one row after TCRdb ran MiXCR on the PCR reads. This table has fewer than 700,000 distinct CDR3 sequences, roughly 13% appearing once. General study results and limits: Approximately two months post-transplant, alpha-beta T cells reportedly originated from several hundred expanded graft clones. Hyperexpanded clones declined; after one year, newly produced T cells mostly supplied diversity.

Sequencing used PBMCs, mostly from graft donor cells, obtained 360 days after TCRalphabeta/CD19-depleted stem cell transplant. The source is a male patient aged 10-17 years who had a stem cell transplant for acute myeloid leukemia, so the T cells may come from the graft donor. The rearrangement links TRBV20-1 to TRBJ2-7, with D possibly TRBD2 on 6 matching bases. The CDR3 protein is CSAEPSSEFTYEQYF. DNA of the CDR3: TGCAGTGCTGAACCCTCTAGCGAGTTTACCTACGAGCAGTACTTC.